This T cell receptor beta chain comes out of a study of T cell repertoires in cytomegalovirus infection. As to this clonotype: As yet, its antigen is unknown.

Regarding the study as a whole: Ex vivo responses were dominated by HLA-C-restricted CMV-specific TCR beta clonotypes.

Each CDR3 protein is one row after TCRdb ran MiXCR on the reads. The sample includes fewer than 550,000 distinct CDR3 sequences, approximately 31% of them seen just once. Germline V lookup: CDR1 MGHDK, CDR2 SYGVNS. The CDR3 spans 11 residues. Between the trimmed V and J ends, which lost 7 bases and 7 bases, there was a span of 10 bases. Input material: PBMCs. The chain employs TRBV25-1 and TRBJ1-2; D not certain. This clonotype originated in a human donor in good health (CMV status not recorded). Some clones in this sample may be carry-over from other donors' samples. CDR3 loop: CASKEAAGYTF. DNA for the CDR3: TGTGCCAGCAAGGAGGCAGCTGGCTACACCTTC.